One and the same sample provided the 20 T cell receptor beta chains below, sequenced in a study of blood T cell repertoires in COVID-19. TCRdb's copy holds only in-frame clones and misses some; the assay was immunoSEQ multiplex PCR. The data contain about 250,000 clones, approximately 90% of them seen just once; the ten biggest clones take up 2.1%. The sequenced material came from peripheral blood. These receptors were obtained from a woman aged 40 to 50 who had recovered from COVID-19.

This chain uses TRBV24-1 with TRBJ1-1; 8 bases fit TRBD1. V shed 9 bases and J 4 bases; nucleotides not matched to a gene: 9. The CDR3 totals 14 residues. The V gene's germline CDR1 is KGHDR and CDR2 SFDVKD. CDR3 in amino acids: CATSAQGAVTEAFF. The CDR3 DNA reads as TGTGCCACCTCAGCCCAGGGGGCTGTCACTGAAGCTTTCTTT.

The chain carries TRBV7-2 and TRBJ1-2, with TRBD1 matching over 7 bases. Germline V CDR1 and CDR2: SGHTA, FQGNSA. J lost 4 bases, V lost 4 bases, and 12 bases had no gene match. The length of the CDR3 is 16 residues. Here the CDR3 reads CASSSGNRGISYGYTF. The CDR3 region has the DNA TGTGCCAGCAGCTCGGGTAACAGGGGAATCTCCTATGGCTACACCTTC.

In nucleotides, the CDR3 is TGTGCCAGCGGTGGGGGGATTGCGTTCTACGAGCAGTACTTC. Translation: CASGGGIAFYEQYF. The chain couples TRBV7-2 to TRBJ2-7, with D perhaps matching TRBD2 (6 bases). The V gene's germline CDR1 is SGHTA and CDR2 FQGNSA. The V and J ends lost 8 bases and 3 bases respectively, with 17 bases between them. The CDR3 extends over 14 amino acids.

The chain employs TRBV5-8 and TRBJ2-1, with 8 nucleotides matching TRBD1. V was pared by 0 bases and J by 8 bases, with 10 bases of the junction left unmatched. Germline values: CDR1 SGHTS, CDR2 YDEGEE. There are 16 residues in the CDR3. In DNA form, the CDR3 reads TGTGCCAGCAGCTTGGAAGGCAGGGGGCGCGTGGATGAGCAGTTCTTC. Its translation is CASSLEGRGRVDEQFF.

This clone was detected only once. This CDR3 is also generated by other DNA sequences in the sample. The genes are TRBV2 and TRBJ2-7; D not resolved. Germline assignment: CDR1 SNHLY and CDR2 FYNNEI. The CDR3 sequence is 14 residues long. V was clipped by 0 bases and J by 3 bases, with 9 bases between them. CDR3 in amino acids: CASSEALGSYEQYF. CDR3 DNA sequence: TGTGCCAGCAGTGAAGCGCTTGGCAGCTACGAGCAGTACTTC.

The V call is TRBV30, the J call TRBJ1-2, with 11 bases lining up with TRBD1. V gave up 4 bases and J gave up 3 bases; unmatched junction bases: 4. The CDR3 loop spans 14 amino acids. Germline values: CDR1 GTSNPN, CDR2 SVGIG (reference sequence). The CDR3 bases are TGTGCCTGGACCCCGGACAGGGGGCACTATGGCTACACCTTC. It encodes CAWTPDRGHYGYTF. Full variable domain (outside the CDR3, taken from reference TRBV30 and TRBJ1-2): SQTIHQWPATLVQPVGSPLSLECTVEGTSNPNLYWYRQAAGRGLQLLFYSVGIGQISSEVPQNLSASRPQDRQFILSSKKLLLSDSGFYLCAWTPDRGHYGYTFGSGTRLTVV.

The V and J genes are TRBV2 and TRBJ1-2; D not resolved. Trimming cost V 7 bases and J 8 bases, with 17 bases left between them. This CDR3 is 13 amino acids long. Germline V CDR1 and CDR2: SNHLY, FYNNEI. The CDR3 DNA reads as TGTGCCAGCACCTTTGAGGGTGCGGGGGGCTACACCTTC. Its protein product is CASTFEGAGGYTF.

This chain links TRBV7-2 with TRBJ2-3; 10 positions match TRBD2. Trimming took 3 bases from V and 1 from J; bases not matched to a gene: 4. The CDR3 loop spans 16 amino acids. CDR1 is SGHTA and CDR2 is FQGNSA in the germline V gene. CDR3 sequence (DNA): TGTGCCAGCAGCTTCGCTAGCGGGGGAGGCACAGATACGCAGTATTTT. Protein sequence: CASSFASGGGTDTQYF.

The genes are TRBV4-3 and TRBJ2-1, with TRBD2 identical over 12 bases. CDR3 length: 18 residues. CDR1 LGHNA and CDR2 YSLEER come from the germline V gene. Losses at the gene ends were 0 bases for V and 5 bases for J; bases not matched to a gene: 8. The CDR3 nucleotides read TGCGCCAGCAGCCAAGATCGCCTAGCGGGGGGGCCCGACAATGAGCAGTTCTTC. This translates into CASSQDRLAGGPDNEQFF.

This chain links TRBV5-6 with TRBJ1-2, with D perhaps TRBD1 (6 bases). Germline V gene data show CDR1 as SGHDT and CDR2 as YYEEEE. Deletions cut 4 bases from V and 0 bases from J, with 13 bases between. CDR3 length: 15 amino acids. The CDR3 DNA follows: TGTGCCAGCAGCGGGACAATGGAAGCTAACTATGGCTACACCTTC. Its protein product is CASSGTMEANYGYTF.

The V gene is TRBV29-1, the J gene TRBJ1-3; D gene uncertain. Between the trimmed V and J ends, which lost 4 bases and 4 bases, there was a span of 11 bases. The CDR3 is 13 residues long. Germline V CDR1 and CDR2: SQVTM, ANQGSEA. The CDR3 DNA reads as TGCAGCGTTGTCTCCGGAGGAGGAAACACCATATATTTT. Translating gives CSVVSGGGNTIYF.

V usage is TRBV9 and J usage is TRBJ1-6; TRBD1 might be the D (6 bases). The germline CDR1 and CDR2 sequences are SGDLS and YYNGEE. This CDR3 has 15 residues. V shed 4 bases and J shed 7 bases, with 15 bases lying between them. The CDR3 region is CASSYYDRRNSPLHF. CDR3 nucleotides: TGTGCCAGCAGCTATTACGACAGGCGGAATTCACCCCTCCACTTT.

This chain links TRBV4-2 with TRBJ1-4; 7 nucleotides align to TRBD1. The junction had 9 bases not matched to a gene; V was cut back by 4 bases and J by 7 bases. CDR1 LGHNA and CDR2 YNFKEQ come from the germline V gene. CDR3 length equals 15 residues. The CDR3 DNA is TGTGCCAGCAGCCCCGAAGCAGGGGGTTCTGAAAAACTGTTTTTT. It translates to CASSPEAGGSEKLFF.

This chain joins TRBV5-8 and TRBJ2-2; D gene unclear. V shed 4 bases and J shed 0 bases, with 13 bases lying between them. The CDR3 covers 16 residues. CDR1 SGHTS and CDR2 YDEGEE come from the germline V gene. CDR3 nucleotides: TGTGCCAGCAGCCTGATTCTGAGGACGAACACCGGGGAGCTGTTTTTT. Amino acids: CASSLILRTNTGELFF.

The chain employs TRBV20-1 and TRBJ2-3; maybe TRBD1 (5 bases). This CDR3 is built from 13 residues. Trimming removed 3 bases from V and 4 bases from J, with 11 bases in between. Germline V lookup: CDR1 DFQATT, CDR2 SNEGSKA (reference sequence). CDR3 sequence (DNA): TGCAGTGCTAGTGCGACAGCCTCAGATACGCAGTATTTT. Translated: CSASATASDTQYF.

The CDR3 DNA sequence: TGTGCCAGCAGCTTTTCGGGTCTGAACACTGAAGCTTTCTTT. Translated, it gives CASSFSGLNTEAFF. This rearrangement joins TRBV11-2 to TRBJ1-1; no reliable D call. V was pared by 3 bases and J by 0 bases, with 8 bases between. Per germline, CDR1 SGHAT and CDR2 FQNNGV. The CDR3 extends over 14 amino acids.

J is TRBJ1-5 and V is TRBV19; D may be TRBD1 (5 bases). This CDR3 has 14 amino acids. Germline CDR1 reads LNHDA; CDR2 reads SQIVND (reference sequence). V was trimmed by 3 bases and J by 3 bases, leaving 9 bases between them. CDR3 sequence: CASSIDSYNQPQHF. CDR3 sequence (DNA): TGTGCCAGTAGTATTGACAGCTACAATCAGCCCCAGCATTTT.

The V gene is TRBV30, the J gene TRBJ1-2, with TRBD1 as a possible D gene (5 bases). The CDR3 is 13 residues long. With 0 bases removed from V and 8 bases from J, the gap between germline ends came to 13 bases. The germline CDR1 and CDR2 sequences are GTSNPN and SVGIG (reference sequence). CDR3 bases: TGTGCCTGGAGTGTAGTGGGGCGCCGGGGCTACACCTTC. Its translation: CAWSVVGRRGYTF.

CDR3 sequence reads: CASSQDRVGREPEAFF. The CDR3 DNA follows: TGCGCCAGCAGCCAAGATAGGGTCGGCAGGGAACCTGAAGCTTTCTTT. V is TRBV4-3 and J is TRBJ1-1, with D maybe TRBD1 (5 bases). CDR1 and CDR2 (germline): LGHNA, YSLEER. This CDR3 has 16 amino acids. V shed 0 bases and J shed 6 bases, with 17 bases lying between them.

This clone appeared a single time. The chain carries TRBV11-2 and TRBJ1-2, with a possible D match to TRBD1 (6 bases). V shed 7 bases and J shed 6 bases, with 15 bases lying between them. The CDR3 consists of 13 residues. Germline-derived CDR1 and CDR2 are SGHAT and FQNNGV. CDR3 protein: CASTPGGADGYTF. CDR3 in DNA: TGTGCCAGCACCCCGGGGGGGGCGGATGGCTACACCTTC.